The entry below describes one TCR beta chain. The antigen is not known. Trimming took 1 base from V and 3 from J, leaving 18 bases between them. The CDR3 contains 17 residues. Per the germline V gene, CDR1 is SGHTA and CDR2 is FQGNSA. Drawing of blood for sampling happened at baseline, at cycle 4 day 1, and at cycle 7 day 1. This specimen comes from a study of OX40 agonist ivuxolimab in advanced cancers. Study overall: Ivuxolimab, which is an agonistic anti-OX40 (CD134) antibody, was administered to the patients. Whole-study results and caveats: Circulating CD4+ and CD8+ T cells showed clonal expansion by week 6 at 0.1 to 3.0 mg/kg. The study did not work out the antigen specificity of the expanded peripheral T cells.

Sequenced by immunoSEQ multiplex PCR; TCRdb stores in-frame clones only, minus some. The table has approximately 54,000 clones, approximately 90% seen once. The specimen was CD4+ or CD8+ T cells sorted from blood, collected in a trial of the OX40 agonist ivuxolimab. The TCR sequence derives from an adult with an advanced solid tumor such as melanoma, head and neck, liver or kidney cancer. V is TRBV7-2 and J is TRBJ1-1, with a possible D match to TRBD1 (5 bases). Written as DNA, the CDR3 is TGTGCCAGCAGCTTAGAGGGCAGGGCAGGCCATTACACTGAAGCTTTCTTT. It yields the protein CASSLEGRAGHYTEAFF.